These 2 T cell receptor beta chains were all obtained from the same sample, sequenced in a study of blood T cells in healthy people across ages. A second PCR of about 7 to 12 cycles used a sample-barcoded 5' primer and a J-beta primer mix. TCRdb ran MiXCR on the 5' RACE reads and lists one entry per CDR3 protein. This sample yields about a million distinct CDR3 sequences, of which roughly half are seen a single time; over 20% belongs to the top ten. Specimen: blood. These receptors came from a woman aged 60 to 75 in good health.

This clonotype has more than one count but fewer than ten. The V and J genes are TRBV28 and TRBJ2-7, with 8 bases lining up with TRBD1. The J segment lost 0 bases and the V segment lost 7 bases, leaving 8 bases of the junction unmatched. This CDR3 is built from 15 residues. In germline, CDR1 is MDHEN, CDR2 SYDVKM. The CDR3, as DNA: TGTGCCAGCATTCCGGACAGGGTAAGCTCCTACGAGCAGTACTTC. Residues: CASIPDRVSSYEQYF.

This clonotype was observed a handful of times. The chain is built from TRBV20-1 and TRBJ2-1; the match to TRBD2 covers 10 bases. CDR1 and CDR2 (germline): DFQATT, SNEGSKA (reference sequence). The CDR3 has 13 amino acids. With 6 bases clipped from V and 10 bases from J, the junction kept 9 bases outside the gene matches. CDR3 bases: TGCAGTGCCATTACACCGGGACTAGCGGAGCAGTTCTTC. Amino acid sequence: CSAITPGLAEQFF.